A selection of T cell receptor beta chains follows, all from one sample in a study of T-cell memory formation after mild COVID-19. In TCRdb, the 5' RACE reads were re-called with MiXCR into one record per CDR3 protein. The data contain 270,000 or so distinct CDR3 sequences, roughly 17% of them singletons. Sequencing used PBMCs or a T cell subset sorted from them (not recorded which). Every receptor here comes from a man aged 18 to 30 who had mild COVID-19 (a few samples of this study predate the infection). Cell type and time point are not known. Each CDR3 is given with its conserved first and last residue. Each record gives: clone size, D gene, V gene, J gene, CDR3 DNA, CDR3 protein. A D gene is named only where the DNA matches it firmly. Expanded clones are given a class, and other clones once, few, many or no size at all.

few	TRBD2	TRBV6-2/TRBV6-3	TRBJ2-1	TGTGCCAGCAGGCTAGCGGGGCCTGAGCAGTTCTTC	CASRLAGPEQFF
many	.	TRBV7-2	TRBJ2-2	TGTGCCAGCAGCTCCCTACTGGACGGACTTATCACCGGGGAGCTGTTTTTT	CASSSLLDGLITGELFF
.	.	TRBV12-3/TRBV12-4	TRBJ2-2	TGTGCCAGCAGTTTTATCATATCCGGGGAGCTGTTTTTT	CASSFIISGELFF
.	TRBD1	TRBV7-9	TRBJ2-1	TGTGCCAGCAGCCCAGAACAGGGGACGAGCTCCTACAATGAGCAGTTCTTC	CASSPEQGTSSYNEQFF
few	.	TRBV3-1	TRBJ1-6	TGTGCCAGCAGCCAAGATGGGACATACAATTCACCCCTCCACTTT	CASSQDGTYNSPLHF
.	.	TRBV29-1	TRBJ1-5	TGCAGCGTTGGGGACTTTAACCAGCCCCAGCATTTT	CSVGDFNQPQHF
.	.	TRBV7-9	TRBJ2-4	TGTGCCAGCAGGCCCAGGGGGGCCGGGAACATTCAGTACTTC	CASRPRGAGNIQYF
few	.	TRBV4-2	TRBJ2-7	TGTGCCAGCAGCCAAGAGGGTTTTAGCTCCTACGAGCAGTACTTC	CASSQEGFSSYEQYF
few	TRBD1	TRBV27	TRBJ1-6	TGTGCCAGCAGTTGGGACAGGGGAAATTCACCCCTCCACTTT	CASSWDRGNSPLHF
many	.	TRBV4-1	TRBJ2-1	TGCGCCAGCAGCCAAGTAGGTCAGGGTTACAATGAGCAGTTCTTC	CASSQVGQGYNEQFF
few	.	TRBV6-6	TRBJ1-1	TGTGCCAGCAGTTACGAGAGGAACACTGAAGCTTTCTTT	CASSYERNTEAFF
many	TRBD2	TRBV20-1	TRBJ2-3	TGCAGTGCTCCGGATCCGAAAGCGGGGCTTGCGGATACGCAGTATTTT	CSAPDPKAGLADTQYF
.	.	TRBV9	TRBJ2-3	TGTGCCAGCAGCGTAGTGACGTGGGATACGCAGTATTTT	CASSVVTWDTQYF
.	.	TRBV28	TRBJ1-5	TGTGCCAGCAGCGCGGAAGTGGATCAGCCCCAGCATTTT	CASSAEVDQPQHF
few	.	TRBV11-2	TRBJ2-3	TGTGCCAGCAGCCCCTACGGCACAGATACGCAGTATTTT	CASSPYGTDTQYF
few	TRBD2	TRBV7-6	TRBJ2-1	TGTGCCAGCAGTCGCGGGGGGACGGCGTACAATGAGCAGTTCTTC	CASSRGGTAYNEQFF
many	TRBD1	TRBV20-1	TRBJ1-5	TGCAGTGCTAGGACAGGGGGAGATCAGCCCCAGCATTTT	CSARTGGDQPQHF
many	.	TRBV11-2	TRBJ2-2	TGTGCCAGCAGCAGAACTAGCTCTAACACCGGGGAGCTGTTTTTT	CASSRTSSNTGELFF
once	.	TRBV3-1	TRBJ1-4	TGTGCCAGCGCAGGGACTAATGAAAAACTGTTTTTT	CASAGTNEKLFF
many	.	TRBV5-5	TRBJ2-2	TGTGCCAGCAGCTTCAGCGGGAACACCGGGGAGCTGTTTTTT	CASSFSGNTGELFF
.	.	TRBV5-5	TRBJ1-2	TGTGCCAGCAGCTTTGAGCCGGGGGTGGACTATGGCTACACCTTC	CASSFEPGVDYGYTF
.	.	TRBV7-2	TRBJ2-4	TGTGCCAGCAGCTTAATGGGGAGCGAAGGGGACATTCAGTACTTC	CASSLMGSEGDIQYF
few	.	TRBV4-2	TRBJ1-1	TGTGCCAGCAGCCACCTAAGCGGGGGCACTGAAGCTTTCTTT	CASSHLSGGTEAFF
.	TRBD1	TRBV15	TRBJ2-5	TGTGCCACCAGCAGAGGAACAGGGGGCTGGGAGACCCAGTACTTC	CATSRGTGGWETQYF
.	.	TRBV19	TRBJ1-1	TGTGCCAGTAGTATAGGGGCAGGGACGAACACTGAAGCTTTCTTT	CASSIGAGTNTEAFF
few	.	TRBV29-1	TRBJ2-1	TGCAGCGGGGAGGTGAGCGGTATCGGCAATGAGCAGTTCTTC	CSGEVSGIGNEQFF
few	TRBD2	TRBV5-6	TRBJ2-1	TGTGCCAGCACTGCCTTAGCGGGGGGTTCCAATGAGCAGTTCTTC	CASTALAGGSNEQFF
few	TRBD2	TRBV27	TRBJ2-1	TGTGCCAGCAGCCTACTAGCGGGGGTCTACAATGAGCAGTTCTTC	CASSLLAGVYNEQFF
.	TRBD2	TRBV4-1	TRBJ2-1	TGCGCCAGCAGCCAATTGCGGGGGGGAAGCTACAATGAGCAGTTCTTC	CASSQLRGGSYNEQFF
few	.	TRBV29-1	TRBJ1-2	TGCAGCGTGCAGGATTGGGGTTTCTATGGCTACACCTTC	CSVQDWGFYGYTF
.	TRBD2	TRBV6-2/TRBV6-3	TRBJ2-3	TGTGCCAGCAGCCCCGGGGGGAACACAGATACGCAGTATTTT	CASSPGGNTDTQYF
few	TRBD2	TRBV10-1	TRBJ2-1	TGCGCCAGCAGTGTCCGGTCTAGCGGGGGTAATGAGCAGTTCTTC	CASSVRSSGGNEQFF
.	.	TRBV24-1	TRBJ2-3	TGTGCCACCAGTGATTTGGGCTTGAACACAGATACGCAGTATTTT	CATSDLGLNTDTQYF
few	TRBD2	TRBV5-1	TRBJ2-3	TGCGCCAGCAGCCCAAGCGGGGGTAGGGATACGCAGTATTTT	CASSPSGGRDTQYF